Listed below are T cell receptor beta chains from one sample, sequenced in a study of cytomegalovirus exposure and HLA in healthy donors. Clones were sequenced by immunoSEQ multiplex PCR, and TCRdb holds only the in-frame ones, with some missing. The sample has about 140,000 clones, about 80% seen once. Sequenced material: PBMCs. The receptors shown here come from a female donor in good health and CMV-seronegative. The CDR3 runs from the conserved cysteine through the conserved F or W. A D gene is named only where the DNA matches it firmly.

v_gene: TRBV9; d_gene: TRBD2; CDR3aa: CASSVRGDSYNEQFF
v_gene: TRBV28; d_gene: .; CDR3aa: CASSPHGGEQYF
v_gene: TRBV19; d_gene: TRBD1; CDR3aa: CASSIGGQGFYGYTF
v_gene: TRBV4-3; d_gene: .; CDR3aa: CASSQDSPGNTGELFF
v_gene: TRBV11-2; d_gene: TRBD1; CDR3aa: CASSFEPGQGDYNEQFF
v_gene: TRBV6-5; d_gene: TRBD1; CDR3aa: CASSSSGGSTDTQYF
v_gene: TRBV9; d_gene: TRBD2; CDR3aa: CASSVGGTNVQETQYF
v_gene: TRBV25-1; d_gene: .; CDR3aa: CASSEGGRGYTF
v_gene: TRBV11-3; d_gene: TRBD1; CDR3aa: CASSQGAGVNTEAFF
v_gene: TRBV4-2; d_gene: .; CDR3aa: CASSQGVQGGDTQYF
v_gene: TRBV29-1; d_gene: .; CDR3aa: CSVTGTPANYGYTF
v_gene: TRBV30; d_gene: TRBD2; CDR3aa: CAWGAGVAHEQYF
v_gene: TRBV10-1; d_gene: TRBD2; CDR3aa: CASRVRRVGREGEDTQYF
v_gene: TRBV5-1; d_gene: TRBD1; CDR3aa: CASSFLQGAAGEQYF
v_gene: TRBV7-8; d_gene: TRBD1; CDR3aa: CASSLNRGQGVNEQYF
v_gene: TRBV2; d_gene: TRBD2; CDR3aa: CASSSLAGGLGEQFF
v_gene: TRBV5-1; d_gene: TRBD2; CDR3aa: CASSLEAGGTQETQYF
v_gene: TRBV6-1; d_gene: .; CDR3aa: CASTRSNTGELFF
v_gene: TRBV28; d_gene: .; CDR3aa: CASSWGTNYGYPF
v_gene: TRBV18; d_gene: TRBD1; CDR3aa: CASSPRQGAANEKLFF
v_gene: TRBV28; d_gene: TRBD1; CDR3aa: CASSETGGVGQPQHF
v_gene: TRBV7-8; d_gene: TRBD1; CDR3aa: CASSPGQGPYEQYF
v_gene: TRBV18; d_gene: .; CDR3aa: CASSPAGSSGNTIYF
v_gene: TRBV5-1; d_gene: .; CDR3aa: CAGSLGPPDEQYF
v_gene: TRBV5-6; d_gene: .; CDR3aa: CASSLAGGRGTEAFF
v_gene: TRBV27; d_gene: .; CDR3aa: CASSLRGVMNSPLHF
v_gene: TRBV19; d_gene: TRBD1; CDR3aa: CASTRDRDGYTF
v_gene: TRBV7-9; d_gene: .; CDR3aa: CASSPVDYEQYF
v_gene: TRBV7-2; d_gene: TRBD2; CDR3aa: CASSPIRSGGTGELFF
v_gene: TRBV7-6; d_gene: .; CDR3aa: CASSYRQGLNTEAFF
v_gene: TRBV28; d_gene: .; CDR3aa: CASNGGSTDTQYF
v_gene: TRBV7-6; d_gene: .; CDR3aa: CASSLGLETQYF
v_gene: TRBV11-2; d_gene: .; CDR3aa: CASSGGEGDEQFF
v_gene: TRBV5-8; d_gene: .; CDR3aa: CASNRPGRGNTEAFF
v_gene: TRBV6-5; d_gene: TRBD2; CDR3aa: CASWVAGDTGELFF
v_gene: TRBV5-1; d_gene: TRBD2; CDR3aa: CASSSLLADTDTQYF
v_gene: TRBV7-2; d_gene: .; CDR3aa: CASSQGVHTEAFF
v_gene: TRBV2; d_gene: TRBD1; CDR3aa: CASSADRVHTEAFF
v_gene: TRBV30; d_gene: .; CDR3aa: CAWDVKFQGWVYTGELFF
v_gene: TRBV5-5; d_gene: TRBD2; CDR3aa: CASSLATRLAGPRSYEQYF
v_gene: TRBV28; d_gene: .; CDR3aa: CASRDRGNSNQPQHF